These 32 T cell receptor beta chains share one sample of origin, sequenced in a study of blood T cell repertoires in COVID-19 (dated by TCRdb to the early 2020s). Library preparation employed the immunoSEQ multiplex PCR assay. This immuneACCESS table, as held by TCRdb, lists in-frame sequences with V and J called but not all clones. Of the missing ones, under half trace to an unresolved V gene in checked studies; the others have no known cause. For this sample there are around 310,000 clones; just under 90% appear just once. The top ten constitute roughly a tenth of the sample. Sequenced material: PBMCs or T cells enriched from blood (not recorded which). The receptors originated from a woman under 40 who had recovered from COVID-19.

This rearrangement joins TRBV7-2 to TRBJ2-7; TRBD2 agrees at 8 bases. This CDR3 contains 16 residues. Germline trimming cut 5 bases from V and 1 base from J; bases unmatched to any gene: 10. Germline assignment: CDR1 SGHTA and CDR2 FQGNSA. CDR3 DNA: TGTGCCAGCAGCCACAAGGGGAAGCGGGAGTCCTACGAGCAGTACTTC. It encodes CASSHKGKRESYEQYF.

The chain is built from TRBV2 and TRBJ2-3; D unresolved. Trimming cost V 8 bases and J 1 base, with 4 bases left between them. The CDR3 is made up of 11 amino acids. Germline loops: CDR1 SNHLY, CDR2 FYNNEI. The CDR3 spells CASGRTDTQYF. CDR3 nucleotides: TGTGCCAGCGGCCGCACAGATACGCAGTATTTT. Complete variable domain (other parts from reference TRBV2 and TRBJ2-3): EPEVTQTPSHQVTQMGQEVILRCVPISNHLYFYWYRQILGQKVEFLVSFYNNEISEKSEIFDDQFSVERPDGSNFTLKIRSTKLEDSAMYFCASGRTDTQYFGPGTRLTVL.

The chain links TRBV18 to TRBJ1-5, with TRBD1 identical over 8 bases. CDR3 length equals 15 residues. Germline V gene lookup returns CDR1 KGHSH and CDR2 LQKENI. With 4 bases clipped from V and 6 bases from J, the junction kept 8 bases outside the gene matches. This chain's CDR3 is CASSLPSTGVQPQHF. DNA for the CDR3: TGTGCCAGCTCACTGCCGTCGACAGGGGTTCAGCCCCAGCATTTT. The entire variable domain, with the rest obtained from reference TRBV18 and TRBJ1-5, is as follows: NAGVMQNPRHLVRRRGQEARLRCSPMKGHSHVYWYRQLPEEGLKFMVYLQKENIIDESGMPKERFSAEFPKEGPSILRIQQVVRGDSAAYFCASSLPSTGVQPQHFGDGTRLSIL.

V usage is TRBV6-5 and J usage is TRBJ1-1; perhaps TRBD1 as D (5 bases). The CDR3 contains 13 residues. V was pared by 2 bases and J by 8 bases, with 12 bases between. Germline V lookup: CDR1 MNHEY, CDR2 SVGAGI. The CDR3: CASSYNRGHEAFF. The CDR3 region has the DNA TGTGCCAGCAGTTACAATAGGGGCCACGAAGCTTTCTTT.

The chain joins TRBV27 to TRBJ2-7; 8 positions match TRBD1. With 7 bases clipped from V and 4 bases from J, the junction kept 6 bases outside the gene matches. The CDR3 is 13 residues long. Germline V lookup: CDR1 MNHEY, CDR2 SMNVEV (reference sequence). The CDR3 protein is CASKTTGGYEQYF. In DNA form, the CDR3 reads TGTGCCAGCAAAACAACAGGGGGATACGAGCAGTACTTC.

This clone appeared a single time. V and J are TRBV27 and TRBJ2-5; 7 bases map to TRBD2. Germline values: CDR1 MNHEY, CDR2 SMNVEV (reference sequence). Unmatched junction bases numbered 14, after V lost 5 bases and J lost 2 bases. The CDR3 length is 17 residues. The CDR3 DNA is TGTGCCAGCAGTCCCGTGAGACTAGCAAGATTACAAGAGACCCAGTACTTC. This encodes CASSPVRLARLQETQYF.

J is TRBJ1-2 and V is TRBV29-1; D gene unclear. Germline V gives CDR1 SQVTM, CDR2 ANQGSEA. The CDR3 consists of 11 residues. V lost 7 bases and J 8 bases, leaving 14 bases between the germline ends. The CDR3 DNA sequence: TGCAGCGCAGGCCGGTATAAGGGCTACACCTTC. Protein sequence: CSAGRYKGYTF. Supplemented by reference TRBV29-1 and TRBJ1-2, the full variable domain reads SAVISQKPSRDICQRGTSLTIQCQVDSQVTMMFWYRQQPGQSLTLIATANQGSEATYESGFVIDKFPISRPNLTFSTLTVSNMSPEDSSIYLCSAGRYKGYTFGSGTRLTVV.

V gene TRBV27 combines with J gene TRBJ1-2; TRBD1 agrees at 8 bases. J was trimmed by 5 bases and V by 6 bases; bases with no gene match: 8. Per the germline V gene, CDR1 is MNHEY and CDR2 is SMNVEV (reference sequence). CDR3 length: 14 amino acids. The CDR3 nucleotides are TGTGCCAGCAGCGACACAGGGGGTTGGTATGGCTACACCTTC. Translated, it gives CASSDTGGWYGYTF.

This clone was counted only a few times. The chain recombines TRBV19 with TRBJ1-1; the D is unclear. The V gene lost 4 bases and the J gene lost 0 bases, with 6 bases spanning the gap. The length of the CDR3 is 13 residues. In germline, CDR1 is LNHDA, CDR2 SQIVND (reference sequence). This CDR3 reads CASSSTVNTEAFF. The CDR3 bases are TGTGCCAGTAGTAGCACAGTGAACACTGAAGCTTTCTTT.

V and J are TRBV4-1 and TRBJ2-7, with D perhaps matching TRBD1 (5 bases). Germline loops: CDR1 MGHRA, CDR2 YSYEKL. The CDR3 extends over 13 amino acids. V was pared by 3 bases and J by 5 bases, with 11 bases between. CDR3 DNA: TGCGCCAGCAGCCACCAGGGTCGGAACGAGCAGTACTTC. It encodes CASSHQGRNEQYF.

This clone was observed a handful of times. This chain uses TRBV7-9 with TRBJ1-1; a weak D match, TRBD1 (5 bases). There are 16 residues in the CDR3. V dropped 2 bases and J dropped 0 bases, with 13 bases sitting between them. Germline CDR1 is SEHNR and CDR2 is FQNEAQ (reference sequence). The CDR3 is CASSLRGSPMNTEAFF. The CDR3 bases are TGTGCCAGCAGCTTAAGGGGCTCCCCCATGAACACTGAAGCTTTCTTT.

This rearrangement joins TRBV3-1 (or the pseudogene TRBV3-2) to TRBJ2-1, with 11 bases matching TRBD2. The CDR3 runs 15 residues. Trimming cost V 4 bases and J 9 bases; bases outside gene matches: 8. The germline V gene encodes CDR1 LGHDT and CDR2 YNNKEL (reference sequence). CDR3 region: CASSPIGTSGGEQFF. CDR3 DNA: TGTGCCAGCAGCCCCATCGGGACTAGCGGCGGTGAGCAGTTCTTC.

The rearrangement joins TRBV7-9 to TRBJ2-7, with 7 positions matching TRBD2. The V gene's germline CDR1 is SEHNR and CDR2 FQNEAQ (reference sequence). The V segment lost 2 bases and the J segment 2 bases; nucleotides outside the gene matches: 6. The CDR3 consists of 15 residues. CDR3 region: CASSLTSSGPYEQYF. The CDR3 DNA sequence: TGTGCCAGCAGCTTAACCTCTAGCGGCCCCTACGAGCAGTACTTC.

V is TRBV19 and J is TRBJ2-1; 10 nucleotides match TRBD2. The germline gives CDR1 LNHDA, CDR2 SQIVND (reference sequence). The V segment lost 6 bases and the J segment 8 bases; nucleotides outside the gene matches: 7. The CDR3 sequence is 14 residues long. CDR3 sequence: CASRTAGGPDEQFF. DNA of the CDR3: TGTGCCAGTAGGACAGCGGGAGGGCCCGATGAGCAGTTCTTC.

V and J are TRBV18 and TRBJ1-3; 7 positions agree with TRBD1. The CDR3 consists of 16 residues. J lost 0 bases, V lost 3 bases, and 5 bases had no gene match. In germline, CDR1 is KGHSH, CDR2 LQKENI. CDR3 nucleotides: TGTGCCAGCTCACCTAGACAGGGCCACTCTGGAAACACCATATATTTT. It is translated as CASSPRQGHSGNTIYF.

The V and J genes are TRBV11-2 and TRBJ2-7; 9 bases match TRBD1. The V gene end was trimmed by 3 bases and the J gene end by 3 bases; junction bases not matched to a gene: 9. This CDR3 contains 16 residues. Germline values: CDR1 SGHAT, CDR2 FQNNGV. The CDR3 loop reads CASSFPKQGAYYEQYF. The CDR3 DNA reads TGTGCCAGCAGCTTCCCAAAACAGGGGGCCTACTACGAGCAGTACTTC.

This clone occurred a few times. The chain has TRBV6-5 and TRBJ2-5; 9 nucleotides align to TRBD2. The ends lost 7 bases at V and 3 bases at J; junction bases unmatched: 6. The CDR3 runs 14 residues. Germline V CDR1 and CDR2: MNHEY, SVGAGI. The chain's CDR3 is CASNLGLAEETQYF. The CDR3 DNA reads as TGTGCCAGCAACCTGGGACTAGCAGAAGAGACCCAGTACTTC.

CDR3 sequence reads: CASSPLQGNQPQHF. The CDR3 DNA is TGTGCCAGCTCACCGCTACAGGGGAATCAGCCCCAGCATTTT. The genes are TRBV18 and TRBJ1-5; 7 bases map to TRBD1. CDR1 is KGHSH and CDR2 is LQKENI in the germline V gene. J gave up 4 bases and V 3 bases, and 3 bases lay outside the gene matches. This CDR3 comprises 14 residues.

The chain couples TRBV29-1 to TRBJ2-7; 9 positions agree with TRBD2. CDR3 length equals 15 residues. The germline V gene has CDR1 SQVTM and CDR2 ANQGSEA. V lost 6 bases and J lost 5; bases outside the gene matches: 14. The CDR3 loop reads CSVKKRLAVVDEQYF. CDR3 DNA sequence: TGCAGCGTGAAGAAGAGACTAGCGGTAGTGGACGAGCAGTACTTC.

Worth noting for this clone: This sample also contains other DNA sequences that code for the same CDR3. The rearrangement uses TRBV6-5 and TRBJ1-5, with no clear D. With 0 bases removed from V and 4 bases from J, the gap between germline ends came to 7 bases. CDR3 length equals 14 residues. CDR1 is MNHEY, CDR2 SVGAGI, per germline. This CDR3 is CASSYSYGNQPQHF. Here the CDR3 DNA reads TGTGCCAGCAGTTACTCGTACGGGAATCAGCCCCAGCATTTT.

DNA for the CDR3: TGTGCCAGCAGTAAGACTTCAGGGGGCGGAGATGGCTACACCTTC. It yields the protein CASSKTSGGGDGYTF. This rearrangement joins TRBV6-2 or TRBV6-3 to TRBJ1-2; 8 bases fit TRBD1. This CDR3 contains 15 residues. The J segment lost 6 bases and the V segment lost 5 bases, leaving 11 bases of the junction unmatched. Per the germline V gene, CDR1 is MNHEY and CDR2 is SVGEGT.

The V call is TRBV6-5, the J call TRBJ2-5, with a weak D call TRBD2 (6 bases). The V gene's germline CDR1 is MNHEY and CDR2 SVGAGI. The CDR3 covers 15 residues. V was trimmed by 10 bases and J by 5 bases, leaving 23 bases between them. The CDR3 reads CATPATGSGGETQYF. For the CDR3, the DNA is TGTGCCACCCCCGCGACCGGGAGTGGTGGGGAGACCCAGTACTTC.

This chain links TRBV12-5 with TRBJ2-1; weak D call: TRBD2 (7 bases). Germline-derived CDR1 and CDR2 are LGHNT and FRNRAP. V was clipped by 5 bases and J by 9 bases, with 26 bases between them. The CDR3 is made up of 17 amino acids. CDR3: CASGRSLGGAQRGEQFF. CDR3 bases: TGTGCTAGTGGTCGCTCGTTAGGGGGGGCGCAAAGGGGTGAGCAGTTCTTC.

The sample holds one count of this clone. V and J are TRBV5-8 and TRBJ2-7, with D unclear. This CDR3 is built from 15 residues. Germline V CDR1 and CDR2: SGHTS, YDEGEE. Trimming removed 1 base at V and 7 bases at J, with 18 bases between. The CDR3 DNA sequence: TGTGCCAGCAGCTTGCCCGATAGCCCCGACGGAGAGCAGTACTTC. This gives the protein CASSLPDSPDGEQYF.

This clone was seen only once. The chain employs TRBV19 and TRBJ1-2; the D is unclear. Trimming pared 3 bases from V and 4 bases from J, leaving 15 bases between. The CDR3 totals 15 residues. Germline loops: CDR1 LNHDA, CDR2 SQIVND (reference sequence). The CDR3 nucleotides read TGTGCCAGTAGTATTTTGCTCAAAAACGGCTATGGCTACACCTTC. It translates to CASSILLKNGYGYTF.

A few counts support this clone. V and J are TRBV30 and TRBJ1-6, with D unclear. Germline V gene lookup returns CDR1 GTSNPN and CDR2 SVGIG (reference sequence). The CDR3 runs 12 residues. Trimming removed 2 bases from V and 10 bases from J, with 9 bases in between. The CDR3 nucleotides are TGTGCCTGGAGTCTCCCGGGGTCACCCCTCCACTTT. The encoded protein is CAWSLPGSPLHF.

This clone was counted a single time. V is TRBV12-3 or TRBV12-4 and J is TRBJ2-4; D is undetermined. V was clipped by 4 bases and J by 6 bases, with 7 bases between them. The CDR3 has 12 amino acids. CDR3 coding DNA: TGTGCCAGCAGTTCGGGTGCAAACATTCAGTACTTC. Encoded protein: CASSSGANIQYF.

The chain carries TRBV6-1 and TRBJ1-1, with D maybe TRBD1 (6 bases). Deletions cut 4 bases from V and 2 bases from J, with 23 bases between. The germline gives CDR1 MNHNS, CDR2 SASEGT. There are 18 residues in the CDR3. The CDR3 bases are TGTGCCAGCAGTGCCACCACCCCGGGACACAAAATCAACACTGAAGCTTTCTTT. It encodes CASSATTPGHKINTEAFF.

This sequence joins TRBV9 and TRBJ1-1; no clear D. Trimming left V 4 bases short and J 3 bases short, with 16 bases between. The CDR3 extends over 15 amino acids. Germline-derived CDR1 and CDR2 are SGDLS and YYNGEE. This chain's CDR3 is CASSKGGFGDTEAFF. The CDR3, as DNA: TGTGCCAGCAGCAAAGGAGGTTTTGGAGACACTGAAGCTTTCTTT.

CDR3 residues: CASKGGTLSVYGYTF. The CDR3 bases are TGTGCCAGCAAAGGGGGCACCCTGTCGGTCTATGGCTACACCTTC. This chain uses TRBV28 with TRBJ1-2; 7 bases match TRBD1. The CDR3 sequence is 15 residues long. Germline trimming cut 7 bases from V and 4 bases from J; bases unmatched to any gene: 12. Germline CDR1 reads MDHEN; CDR2 reads SYDVKM.

The gene calls are TRBV11-3 and TRBJ2-2, with TRBD1 matching 9 bases. CDR3 length: 12 amino acids. With 5 bases clipped from V and 11 bases from J, the junction kept 3 bases outside the gene matches. Germline assignment: CDR1 SGHNT and CDR2 YENEEA. CDR3 protein: CASSRDRDELFF. CDR3 DNA sequence: TGTGCCAGCAGCCGGGACAGGGATGAGCTGTTTTTT.

The chain has TRBV7-3 and TRBJ2-3; no clear D. The CDR3 has 13 residues. V lost 5 bases and J 2 bases, leaving 8 bases between the germline ends. Germline CDR1 is SGHTA and CDR2 is FQGTGA. The CDR3 coding sequence is TGTGCCAGCAGCCGAGCTTCCACAGATACGCAGTATTTT. It specifies CASSRASTDTQYF.